The 6 T cell receptor beta chains listed next were all sequenced from one sample in a study of blood T cell repertoires in COVID-19 (TCRdb year 2020). To prepare the library, the immunoSEQ multiplex PCR assay was applied. TCRdb mirrors the immuneACCESS table, restricted to in-frame sequences. Some clones are absent from its copies; in checked studies, under half trace to an unresolved V gene, and the reason for the others is unknown. This sample has around 400,000 clones in its table, and approximately 87% of those were observed once. In total, the top ten clones hold 2% to 2.5% of the sample. The source material was peripheral blood. These receptors were obtained from a woman aged 55-70 years with COVID-19, enrolled during active disease.

This chain connects TRBV30 to TRBJ1-2; D unresolved. CDR1 and CDR2 from the germline V gene are GTSNPN and SVGIG (reference sequence). The CDR3 covers 13 residues. The ends were cut back, 2 bases at V and 4 bases at J, with 11 bases in the middle. The CDR3 DNA follows: TGTGCCTGGAGTATCGGGGTACCCTATGGCTACACCTTC. This codes for CAWSIGVPYGYTF.

The chain carries TRBV9 and TRBJ1-2; a weak D match, TRBD1 (6 bases). The CDR3 runs 12 residues. Germline CDR1 reads SGDLS; CDR2 reads YYNGEE. The V end lost 3 bases, the J end lost 7 bases, and 10 bases lay between the germline ends. The CDR3 DNA sequence: TGTGCCAGCAGCGGAACAGGGCCTGGCTACACCTTC. It yields the protein CASSGTGPGYTF.

Written as DNA, the CDR3 is TGTGCCAGCAGCGGGCGGTTTATTGGGACATCTAAGGCCGTGAACACTGAAGCTTTCTTT. Amino acid sequence: CASSGRFIGTSKAVNTEAFF. The chain is built from TRBV5-5 and TRBJ1-1; D is possibly TRBD1 (6 bases). Germline V gene data show CDR1 as SGHKS and CDR2 as YYEKEE (reference sequence). Trimming took 4 bases from V and 0 from J, leaving 28 bases between them. CDR3 length: 20 residues.

The genes are TRBV4-1 and TRBJ2-2; D might be TRBD2 (7 bases). Germline V gene sequence: CDR1 MGHRA, CDR2 YSYEKL. CDR3 length: 14 residues. V gave up 5 bases and J gave up 6 bases, with 13 bases separating them. CDR3 bases: TGCGCCAGCAGCGGCTTGGGGGGGCCCGGGGAGCTGTTTTTT. It yields the protein CASSGLGGPGELFF.

The gene calls are TRBV30 and TRBJ1-4, with D perhaps TRBD1 (5 bases). Trimming cost V 3 bases and J 10 bases, with 15 bases left between them. CDR1 and CDR2 from the germline V gene are GTSNPN and SVGIG (reference sequence). The length of the CDR3 is 13 residues. CDR3 sequence: CAWRRTMGGKLFF. CDR3 nucleotide sequence: TGTGCCTGGAGAAGGACAATGGGTGGAAAACTGTTTTTT.

The chain recombines TRBV27 with TRBJ2-7; a possible D gene is TRBD2 (6 bases). The germline CDR1 and CDR2 sequences are MNHEY and SMNVEV (reference sequence). V lost 6 bases and J 3 bases, leaving 12 bases between the germline ends. There are 13 residues in the CDR3. CDR3 amino acids: CASRNQGLYEQYF. CDR3 coding DNA: TGTGCCAGCAGGAATCAGGGACTCTACGAGCAGTACTTC.